This T cell receptor (beta chain) originates from a study of blood T cell repertoires in COVID-19. Participants came from roughly 24 US areas, aged roughly 18 to 95 years. Participant reports of clinical history set cohort assignment. Trimming cost V 4 bases and J 4 bases, with 9 bases left between them. The length of the CDR3 is 12 residues. Per the germline V gene, CDR1 is SGHKS and CDR2 is YYEKEE (reference sequence). Repertoires were generated with immunoSEQ multiplex PCR, while TCRdb's copy carries only in-frame clones and drops some. The sample records under 250,000 clones, almost 85% being singletons.

The gene calls are TRBV5-5 and TRBJ2-7; D unresolved. This receptor was identified in a woman between 45 and 65 years old with acute COVID-19. Specimen: PBMCs or T cells enriched from blood (not recorded which). The CDR3 DNA follows: TGTGCCAGCAGCCCGTCTTTGTACGAGCAGTACTTC. Translating it yields CASSPSLYEQYF. Together with reference TRBV5-5 and TRBJ2-7, the CDR3 gives the full variable domain: DAGVTQSPTHLIKTRGQQVTLRCSPISGHKSVSWYQQVLGQGPQFIFQYYEKEERGRGNFPDRFSARQFPNYSSELNVNALLLGDSALYLCASSPSLYEQYFGPGTRLTVT.